A single sample is the source of the 9 T cell receptor beta chains below, sequenced in a study of T cells in Graves' hyperthyroidism and ophthalmopathy. TCR beta CDR3 regions were amplified from RNA. HTBI primers were used for first-round RT-PCR of the TCR CDR3. TCRdb redid the calling of the multiplex PCR reads with MiXCR, one entry per CDR3 protein. The sample has around 350,000 distinct CDR3 sequences; roughly 19% are singletons. Sequenced input: blood. All receptors derive from a woman aged 18-29 years with Graves' hyperthyroidism.

In this sample, this clonotype turned up many times. This chain joins TRBV12-3 or TRBV12-4 and TRBJ2-5, with 7 bases matching TRBD2. The ends lost 7 bases at V and 1 base at J; junction bases unmatched: 12. The CDR3 has 16 residues. DNA of the CDR3: TGTGCCAGCAACCAGAACCCGGGGGGTACCCAAGAGACCCAGTACTTC. Encoded protein: CASNQNPGGTQETQYF.

In this sample, this clonotype turned up many times. The chain is built from TRBV6-1 and TRBJ2-2; D is possibly TRBD2 (5 bases). Looked up from germline, CDR1 is MNHNS and CDR2 is SASEGT. The CDR3 runs to 13 residues. V lost 3 bases, J lost 5 bases, and 7 bases lay in between. The chain's CDR3 is CASSDRETGELFF. The DNA for the CDR3 is TGTGCCAGCAGTGACCGGGAAACCGGGGAGCTGTTTTTT.

This clonotype was counted many times. This sequence joins TRBV7-9 and TRBJ1-2; 8 bases match TRBD1. This CDR3 spans 15 amino acids. CDR1 and CDR2 (germline): SEHNR, FQNEAQ (reference sequence). V was clipped by 4 bases and J by 7 bases; unmatched bases: 11. CDR3 loop: CASSSPGQGGSGYTF. The CDR3 DNA follows: TGTGCCAGCAGCTCCCCTGGACAGGGAGGGTCTGGCTACACCTTC.

There are many counts of this clonotype. V gene TRBV29-1 combines with J gene TRBJ1-1, with a weak D call TRBD1 (5 bases). The germline V gene encodes CDR1 SQVTM and CDR2 ANQGSEA. Trimming took off 5 bases at V and 3 bases at J, with 13 bases between the two ends. The CDR3 is 13 residues long. This CDR3 is CSVYPGPYTEAFF. The CDR3 nucleotides are TGCAGCGTTTACCCAGGGCCTTACACTGAAGCTTTCTTT.

The sample holds many counts of this clonotype. The rearrangement links TRBV5-1 to TRBJ1-2, with 7 bases matching TRBD1. Germline assignment: CDR1 SGHRS and CDR2 YFSETQ. This CDR3 has 16 amino acids. V shed 0 bases, J shed 2 bases, and the junction held 7 bases outside the gene matches. The CDR3, as DNA: TGCGCCAGCAGCTTGGCCCCTCCGACAGGGAACTATGGCTACACCTTC. Encoded protein: CASSLAPPTGNYGYTF.

This chain links TRBV29-1 with TRBJ1-3; unclear D gene. The CDR3 has 14 amino acids. Germline lookup yields CDR1 SQVTM and CDR2 ANQGSEA. Trimming took 1 base from V and 0 from J, leaving 7 bases between them. CDR3 residues: CSVEVINSGNTIYF. CDR3 nucleotides: TGCAGCGTTGAAGTAATCAACTCTGGAAACACCATATATTTT.

This clonotype was observed at least ten times. The rearrangement links TRBV11-2 to TRBJ1-2, with D possibly being TRBD1 (5 bases). With 3 bases removed from V and 4 bases from J, the gap between germline ends came to 15 bases. Germline CDR1 SGHAT, CDR2 FQNNGV. This CDR3 has 15 residues. CDR3 nucleotide sequence: TGTGCCAGCAGCTTCCGGGACCGATCGTCCTATGGCTACACCTTC. As protein: CASSFRDRSSYGYTF.

This chain uses TRBV12-5 with TRBJ1-2; D possibly corresponds to TRBD1 (5 bases). The ends were cut back, 3 bases at V and 3 bases at J, with 11 bases in the middle. Germline V gene sequence: CDR1 LGHNT, CDR2 FRNRAP. The CDR3 is 14 residues long. CDR3 loop: CASGLLDKDYGYTF. Here the CDR3 DNA reads TGTGCTAGTGGTTTACTGGACAAGGACTATGGCTACACCTTC.

Many counts were recorded for this clonotype. The CDR3 region is CASSEAASDSYEQYF. DNA of the CDR3: TGTGCCAGCAGTGAAGCGGCTAGCGATTCCTACGAGCAGTACTTC. The gene calls are TRBV6-1 and TRBJ2-7; weak D call: TRBD2 (6 bases). Trimming took off 0 bases at V and 1 base at J, with 10 bases between the two ends. The CDR3 runs to 15 residues. Looked up from germline, CDR1 is MNHNS and CDR2 is SASEGT.